Listed here is a single TCR beta chain. The data stem from a study of blood T cell repertoires in COVID-19. Study-level background: The samples span acute and convalescent COVID-19 from the United States, Italy and Spain. T cells, B-cell-depleted T cells, or PBMCs provided the cDNA or gDNA that served as material.

Recruited during active infection, patients (from Seattle) were subsequently followed longitudinally. The CDR3 contains 13 residues. Trimming left V 8 bases short and J 5 bases short, with 15 bases between. Germline CDR1 is SGHTA and CDR2 is FQGNSA. Per the authors' pipeline: Amplification of reference gene primers was used by the study to estimate nucleated cell counts. Using immunoSEQ multiplex PCR, the repertoire was profiled, and TCRdb retains in-frame clones only, with some absent. V, J and clone size derive from that table, while D and trimming were established from the DNA sequence. This table holds roughly 180,000 clones, 75% to 85% found once.

The TCR originated in a middle-aged woman with COVID-19, enrolled during active disease. Sequencing was performed on peripheral blood. The gene calls are TRBV7-2 and TRBJ2-5; maybe TRBD2 (6 bases). The CDR3 DNA reads as TGTGCCAGCGCGGGTCCGGGAGTTGAGACCCAGTACTTC. Encoded protein: CASAGPGVETQYF.